This T cell receptor beta chain originates from a study of blood T cell repertoires in COVID-19. Overall study context: COVID-19 samples collected from the United States, Italy and Spain covered acute and convalescent phases. T cells, B-cell-depleted T cells, or PBMCs provided the cDNA or gDNA that served as material.

V lost 5 bases, J lost 7 bases, and 4 bases stayed unmatched. Germline assignment: CDR1 SGHAT and CDR2 FQNNGV. This CDR3 comprises 14 residues. Original data processing: The authors estimated nucleated cell counts from reference gene primer amplification. This table comes from immunoSEQ multiplex PCR, and its TCRdb copy is limited to in-frame clones, with some not included. V and J calls and clone size come straight from that table; D and trimming were deduced from the DNA. Of fewer than 120,000 clones listed, approximately 90% were seen once; the top ten hold less than 3.5%. The sequence was obtained from a woman aged 45 to 65 with acute or convalescent COVID-19. The material sequenced was peripheral blood. V usage is TRBV11-2 and J usage is TRBJ1-6; 8 bases agree with TRBD1. The CDR3 spells CASSPRTGNSPLHF. CDR3 in DNA: TGTGCCAGCAGCCCTAGGACAGGGAATTCACCCCTCCACTTT.